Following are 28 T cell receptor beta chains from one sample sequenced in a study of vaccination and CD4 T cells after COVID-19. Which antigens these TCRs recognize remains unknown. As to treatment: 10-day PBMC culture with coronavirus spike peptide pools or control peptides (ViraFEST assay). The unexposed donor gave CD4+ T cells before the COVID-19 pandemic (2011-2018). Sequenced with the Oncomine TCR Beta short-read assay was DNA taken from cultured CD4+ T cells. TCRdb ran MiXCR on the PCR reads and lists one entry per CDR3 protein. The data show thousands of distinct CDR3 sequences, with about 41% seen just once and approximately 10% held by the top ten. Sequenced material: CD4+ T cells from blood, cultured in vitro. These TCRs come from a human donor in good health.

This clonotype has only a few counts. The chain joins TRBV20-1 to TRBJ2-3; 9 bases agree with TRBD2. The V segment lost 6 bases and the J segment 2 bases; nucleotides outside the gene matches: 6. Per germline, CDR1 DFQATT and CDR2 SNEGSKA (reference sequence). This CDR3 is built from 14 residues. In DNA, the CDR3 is TGCAGTGCCTGGACTAGCGAAAACACAGATACGCAGTATTTT. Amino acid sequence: CSAWTSENTDTQYF.

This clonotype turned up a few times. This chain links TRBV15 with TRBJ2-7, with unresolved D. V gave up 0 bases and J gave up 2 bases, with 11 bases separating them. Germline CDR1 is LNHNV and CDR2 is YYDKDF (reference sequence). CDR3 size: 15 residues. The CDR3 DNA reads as TGTGCCACCAGCAGAGATCCAGGTTTCGCCTACGAGCAGTACTTC. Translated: CATSRDPGFAYEQYF.

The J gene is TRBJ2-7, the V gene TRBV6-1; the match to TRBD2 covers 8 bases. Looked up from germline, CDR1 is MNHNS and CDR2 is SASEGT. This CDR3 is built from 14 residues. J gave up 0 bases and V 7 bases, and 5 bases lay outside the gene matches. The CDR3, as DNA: TGTGCCAGCACGGTCGGGGGGGTCTCCTACGAGCAGTACTTC. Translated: CASTVGGVSYEQYF.

This CDR3 reads CSASPSGSSYNEQFF. The CDR3 DNA reads as TGCAGTGCTAGTCCGAGCGGGAGTTCCTACAATGAGCAGTTCTTC. This chain connects TRBV20-1 to TRBJ2-1; 8 bases are shared with TRBD2. The V gene end was trimmed by 3 bases and the J gene end by 1 base; junction bases not matched to a gene: 5. CDR1 is DFQATT and CDR2 is SNEGSKA in the germline V gene (reference sequence). This CDR3 is built from 15 residues.

The CDR3 here is CASSQDGKGDYGYTF. As DNA, the CDR3 is TGCGCCAGCAGCCAAGATGGGAAAGGGGACTATGGCTACACCTTC. The V call is TRBV4-3, the J call TRBJ1-2; TRBD1 is a possible D gene (5 bases). Germline assignment: CDR1 LGHNA and CDR2 YSLEER. This CDR3 has 15 residues. Between the trimmed V and J ends, which lost 0 bases and 3 bases, there was a span of 11 bases.

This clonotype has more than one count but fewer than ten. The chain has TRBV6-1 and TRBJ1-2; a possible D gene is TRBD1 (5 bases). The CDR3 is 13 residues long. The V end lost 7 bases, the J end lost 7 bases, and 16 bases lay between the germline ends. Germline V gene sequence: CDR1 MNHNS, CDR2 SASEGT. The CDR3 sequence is CASMEPGDRGYTF. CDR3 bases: TGTGCCAGCATGGAGCCGGGGGACCGTGGCTACACCTTC.

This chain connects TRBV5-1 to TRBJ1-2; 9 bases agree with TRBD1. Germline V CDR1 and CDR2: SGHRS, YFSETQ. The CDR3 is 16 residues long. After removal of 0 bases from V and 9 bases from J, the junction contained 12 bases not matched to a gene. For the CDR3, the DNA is TGCGCCAGCAGCTTGGCCCGGCCAACAGGGGGCAGTCGCTACACCTTC. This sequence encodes CASSLARPTGGSRYTF.

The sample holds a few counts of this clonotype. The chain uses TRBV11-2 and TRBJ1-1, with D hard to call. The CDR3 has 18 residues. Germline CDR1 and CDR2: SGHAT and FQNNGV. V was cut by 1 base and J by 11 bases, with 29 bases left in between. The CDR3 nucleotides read TGTGCCAGCAGCTTAGCGGATCCCCTTAGGGTCGCGGTACGTATGGCTTTCTTT. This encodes CASSLADPLRVAVRMAFF.

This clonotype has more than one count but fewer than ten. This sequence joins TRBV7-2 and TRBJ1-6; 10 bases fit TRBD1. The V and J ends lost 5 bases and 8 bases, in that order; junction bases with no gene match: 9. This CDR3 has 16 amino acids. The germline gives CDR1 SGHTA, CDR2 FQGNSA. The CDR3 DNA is TGTGCCAGCAGCCCAACCTCCGGGACAGGGGATTCACCCCTCCACTTT. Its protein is CASSPTSGTGDSPLHF.

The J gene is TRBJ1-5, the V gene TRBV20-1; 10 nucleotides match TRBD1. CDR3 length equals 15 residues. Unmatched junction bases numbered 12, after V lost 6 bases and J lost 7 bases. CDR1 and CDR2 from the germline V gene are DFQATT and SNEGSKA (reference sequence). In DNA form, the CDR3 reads TGCAGTGCCCCTGTTGGGACAGGGGTGTGGCAGCCCCAGCATTTT. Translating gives CSAPVGTGVWQPQHF.

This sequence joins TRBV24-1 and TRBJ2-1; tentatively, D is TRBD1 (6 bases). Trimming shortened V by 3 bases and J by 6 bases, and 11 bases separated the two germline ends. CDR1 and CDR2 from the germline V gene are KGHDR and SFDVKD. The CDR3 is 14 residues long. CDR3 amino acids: CATSDAGVGNEQFF. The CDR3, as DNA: TGTGCCACCAGTGATGCAGGGGTGGGCAATGAGCAGTTCTTC.

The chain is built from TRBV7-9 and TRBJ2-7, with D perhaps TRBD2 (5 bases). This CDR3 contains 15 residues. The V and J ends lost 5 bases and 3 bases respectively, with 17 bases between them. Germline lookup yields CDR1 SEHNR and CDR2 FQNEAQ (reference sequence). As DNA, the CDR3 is TGTGCCAGCAGCGCAACTCGGACTGATTACTACGAGCAGTACTTC. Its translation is CASSATRTDYYEQYF.

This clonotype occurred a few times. In nucleotides, the CDR3 is TGTGCCAGCAGCTCCCGCGGGGGGTTTGGGGCCAACGTCCTGACTTTC. Residues: CASSSRGGFGANVLTF. V is TRBV11-2 and J is TRBJ2-6, with TRBD2 matching 8 bases. Germline CDR1 reads SGHAT; CDR2 reads FQNNGV. This CDR3 has 16 residues. After removal of 4 bases from V and 3 bases from J, the junction contained 5 bases not matched to a gene.

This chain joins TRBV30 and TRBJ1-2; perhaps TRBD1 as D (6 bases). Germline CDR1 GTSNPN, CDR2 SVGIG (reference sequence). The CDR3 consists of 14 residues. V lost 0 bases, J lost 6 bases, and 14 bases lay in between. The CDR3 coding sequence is TGTGCCTGGAGTGTACGAAGCCCAGGGGATGGCTACACCTTC. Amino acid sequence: CAWSVRSPGDGYTF. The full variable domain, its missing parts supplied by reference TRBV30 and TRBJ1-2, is SQTIHQWPATLVQPVGSPLSLECTVEGTSNPNLYWYRQAAGRGLQLLFYSVGIGQISSEVPQNLSASRPQDRQFILSSKKLLLSDSGFYLCAWSVRSPGDGYTFGSGTRLTVV.

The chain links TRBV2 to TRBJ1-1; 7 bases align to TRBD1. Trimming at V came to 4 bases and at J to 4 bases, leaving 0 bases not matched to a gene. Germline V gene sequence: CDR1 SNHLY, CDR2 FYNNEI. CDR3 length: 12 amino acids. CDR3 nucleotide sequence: TGTGCCAGCAGTGGGGACAGCACTGAAGCTTTCTTT. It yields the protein CASSGDSTEAFF.

The CDR3 here is CASKDQGASQPQHF. The CDR3 DNA reads as TGTGCCAGTAAGGACCAGGGGGCTAGTCAGCCCCAGCATTTT. The chain recombines TRBV19 with TRBJ1-5; TRBD1 aligns across 8 bases. This CDR3 region has 14 residues. The ends lost 7 bases at V and 6 bases at J; junction bases unmatched: 8. Germline V gene lookup returns CDR1 LNHDA and CDR2 SQIVND (reference sequence).

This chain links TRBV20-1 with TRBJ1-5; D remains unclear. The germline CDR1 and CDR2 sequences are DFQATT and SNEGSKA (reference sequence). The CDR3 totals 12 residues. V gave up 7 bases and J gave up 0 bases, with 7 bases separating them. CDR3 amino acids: CSVGRSNQPQHF. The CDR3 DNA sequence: TGCAGTGTCGGACGTAGCAATCAGCCCCAGCATTTT.

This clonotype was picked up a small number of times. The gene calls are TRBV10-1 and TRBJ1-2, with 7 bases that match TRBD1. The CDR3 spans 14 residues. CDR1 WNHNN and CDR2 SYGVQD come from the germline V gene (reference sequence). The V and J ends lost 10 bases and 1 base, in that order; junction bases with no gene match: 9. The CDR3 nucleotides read TGCGCCATAGAGGGGACAGTATATAACTATGGCTACACCTTC. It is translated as CAIEGTVYNYGYTF.

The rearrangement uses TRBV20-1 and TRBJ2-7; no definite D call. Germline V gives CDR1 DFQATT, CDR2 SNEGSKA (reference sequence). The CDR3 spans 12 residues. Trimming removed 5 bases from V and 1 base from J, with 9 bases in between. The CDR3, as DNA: TGCAGTGCTCGTGACGGGTCCTACGAGCAGTACTTC. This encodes CSARDGSYEQYF.

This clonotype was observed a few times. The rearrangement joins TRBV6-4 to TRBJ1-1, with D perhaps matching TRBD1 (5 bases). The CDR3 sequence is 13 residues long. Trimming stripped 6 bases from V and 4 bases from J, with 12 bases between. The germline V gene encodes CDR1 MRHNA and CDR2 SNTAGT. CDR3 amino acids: CASSLEGSTEAFF. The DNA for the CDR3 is TGTGCCAGCAGCCTTGAGGGGAGCACTGAAGCTTTCTTT.

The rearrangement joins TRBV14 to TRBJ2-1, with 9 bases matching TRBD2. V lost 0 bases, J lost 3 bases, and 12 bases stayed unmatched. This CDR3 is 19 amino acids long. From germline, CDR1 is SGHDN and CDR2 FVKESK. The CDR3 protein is CASSQDLGVWRGGYNEQFF. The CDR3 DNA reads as TGTGCCAGCAGCCAAGATCTTGGGGTATGGCGGGGGGGCTACAATGAGCAGTTCTTC.

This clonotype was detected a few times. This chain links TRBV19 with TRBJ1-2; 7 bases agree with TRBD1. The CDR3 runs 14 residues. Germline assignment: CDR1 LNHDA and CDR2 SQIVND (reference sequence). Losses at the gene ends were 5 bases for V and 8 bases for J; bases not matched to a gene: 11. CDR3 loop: CASSSHGGDSGYTF. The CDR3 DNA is TGTGCCAGTAGTTCCCACGGGGGGGACAGCGGCTACACCTTC.

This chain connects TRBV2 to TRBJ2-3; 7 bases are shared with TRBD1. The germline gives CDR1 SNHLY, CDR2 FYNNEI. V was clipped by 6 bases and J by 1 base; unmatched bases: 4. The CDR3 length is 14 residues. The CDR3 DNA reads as TGTGCCAGCAGATTAGACAGGGGCACAGATACGCAGTATTTT. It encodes CASRLDRGTDTQYF.

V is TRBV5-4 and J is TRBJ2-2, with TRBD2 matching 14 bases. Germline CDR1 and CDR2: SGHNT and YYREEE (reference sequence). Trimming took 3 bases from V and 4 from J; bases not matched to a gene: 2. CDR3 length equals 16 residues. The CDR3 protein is CASSSGLAGVTGELFF. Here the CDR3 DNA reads TGTGCCAGCAGCTCGGGACTAGCGGGAGTCACCGGGGAGCTGTTTTTT.

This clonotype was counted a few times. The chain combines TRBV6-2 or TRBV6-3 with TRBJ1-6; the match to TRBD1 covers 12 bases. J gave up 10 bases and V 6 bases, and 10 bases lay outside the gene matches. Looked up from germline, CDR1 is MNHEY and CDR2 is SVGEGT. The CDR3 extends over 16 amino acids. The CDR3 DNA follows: TGTGCCAGCAGATCGGGACAGGGGGCGCGATCCTCACCCCTCCACTTT. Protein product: CASRSGQGARSSPLHF.

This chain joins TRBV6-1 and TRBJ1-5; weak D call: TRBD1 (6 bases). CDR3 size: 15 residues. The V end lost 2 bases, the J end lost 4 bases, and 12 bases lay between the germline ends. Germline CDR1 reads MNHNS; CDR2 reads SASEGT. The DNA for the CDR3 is TGTGCCAGCAGTGAATCGGGGGCAAGGAATCAGCCCCAGCATTTT. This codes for CASSESGARNQPQHF.

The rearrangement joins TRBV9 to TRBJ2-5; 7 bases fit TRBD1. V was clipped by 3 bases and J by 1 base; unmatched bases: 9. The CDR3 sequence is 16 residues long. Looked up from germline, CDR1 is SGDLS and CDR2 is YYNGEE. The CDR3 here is CASSAHRDRFQETQYF. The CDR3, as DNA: TGTGCCAGCAGCGCCCACCGGGACAGATTCCAAGAGACCCAGTACTTC.

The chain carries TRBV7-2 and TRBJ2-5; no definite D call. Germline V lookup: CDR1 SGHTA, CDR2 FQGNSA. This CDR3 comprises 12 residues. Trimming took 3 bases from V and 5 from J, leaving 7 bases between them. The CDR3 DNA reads TGTGCCAGCAGCTTGATGTTCGAGACCCAGTACTTC. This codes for CASSLMFETQYF.